This T cell receptor (beta chain) was recovered during a study of Graves' ophthalmopathy and Graves' hyperthyroidism. Many counts were recorded for this clonotype. Its target is not known. RNA served as the template for amplifying TCR beta CDR3 regions. The first round was an RT-PCR with HTBI primers, and the second round was a multiplex PCR. TCRdb itself ran the multiplex PCR reads through MiXCR, one entry per CDR3 protein. The top ten hold 9.1% of the sample, which has about 210,000 distinct CDR3 sequences, just under 30% seen once. Points from the study as a whole: Sensitivity reached over 85% and specificity 81.08% for a 13-signature model separating ophthalmopathy from stable hyperthyroidism. A majority of expanded thyroid clonotypes exceeding 0.001 frequency were likewise present in blood.

Under 3 months in duration, the ophthalmopathy in affected donors had moderate-to-severe activity, CAS ≥3 and NOSPECS ≥4. Pregnant or lactating patients and those with other autoimmune diseases or uncontrolled infections were excluded. CDR1 and CDR2 from the germline V gene are LNHDA and SQIVND (reference sequence). V lost 4 bases, J lost 3 bases, and 8 bases stayed unmatched. The CDR3 has 15 amino acids. The sequencing input was peripheral blood. The TCR sequence derives from a man aged 45-65 years with Graves' ophthalmopathy. The chain joins TRBV19 to TRBJ2-7, with TRBD1 matching 8 bases. In DNA form, the CDR3 reads TGTGCCAGTAGTACCGGGGGACAGGCCGTCTACGAGCAGTACTTC. Translated: CASSTGGQAVYEQYF.